Below are 24 T cell receptor beta chains sequenced from a single sample in a study of read filtering for tumor transcriptome and immune sequencing (TCRdb year 2020). For sequencing, an Illumina HiSeq 4000 was employed. The Immunoverse kit was used to build TCR libraries from roughly 370 ng RNA, with molecular barcoded adaptors covering alpha/delta and beta/gamma chains. TCRdb itself trimmed the public reads at Q25 with fastp, ran MiXCR and retained productive beta chains. Rows with a matching CDR3 protein are joined into one entry that keeps the most common DNA and genes. For this sample the table gives about 47,000 distinct CDR3 sequences, of which over 9.5% were detected only once. Of the sample, roughly 14% falls within the top ten clones. The sample consisted of a population of CD138-negative cells sorted from bone marrow. Interpreted using the paper, the cell subset or site label stands for: bone marrow mononuclear cells depleted of CD138+ plasma/myeloma cells by negative magnetic selection. These receptors were taken from a donor at least 40 years old with multiple myeloma.

Remarks on this clonotype: A clone one base away is much larger, so this may be a read error. This chain uses TRBV28 with TRBJ2-7, with D uncertain. Germline CDR1 and CDR2: MDHEN and SYDVKM. The CDR3 has 14 amino acids. CDR3 residues: CASTGRIRSCEQYF. Written as DNA, the CDR3 is TGTGCCAGCACGGGTCGAATTAGGTCCTGCGAGCAGTACTTC.

At least ten counts were recorded for this clonotype. The chain employs TRBV3-1 and TRBJ1-1; D is unresolved. Trimming took 1 base from V and 4 from J, leaving 4 bases between them. The CDR3 has 12 residues. Germline V gives CDR1 LGHDT, CDR2 YNNKEL (reference sequence). CDR3: CASSQGGTEAFF. CDR3 bases: TGTGCCAGCAGCCAAGGGGGCACTGAAGCTTTCTTT.

The table lists this clonotype with many counts. This chain links TRBV7-6 with TRBJ2-5; D may match TRBD1 or TRBD2 (5 bases each). The CDR3 loop spans 14 amino acids. Germline-derived CDR1 and CDR2 are SGHVS and FNYEAQ. V was shortened by 3 bases and J by 5 bases, with 13 bases between the two germline ends. Here the CDR3 DNA reads TGTGCCAGCAGCTTTGAGAGGGGTTGGGAGACCCAGTACTTC. Its translation is CASSFERGWETQYF.

The CDR3 bases are TGTGCCAGAAGCGGGACTACAGATACGCAGTATTTT. It is translated as CARSGTTDTQYF. The chain recombines TRBV19 with TRBJ2-3; 7 bases align to TRBD2. Looked up from germline, CDR1 is LNHDA and CDR2 is SQIVND (reference sequence). The CDR3 runs 12 residues. Trimming cost V 9 bases and J 3 bases; bases outside gene matches: 3.

This clonotype was seen many times. V is TRBV5-4 and J is TRBJ2-3, with 7 nucleotides matching TRBD2. CDR3 length: 15 amino acids. V lost 3 bases to trimming and J lost 2 bases; unmatched junction nucleotides: 6. Germline CDR1 and CDR2: SGHNT and YYREEE (reference sequence). This CDR3 reads CASSSTSANTDTQYF. The DNA of the CDR3 is TGTGCCAGCAGCTCTACTAGCGCCAACACAGATACGCAGTATTTT.

This clonotype was counted many times. V and J are TRBV28 and TRBJ1-6; unclear D gene. The CDR3 sequence is 14 residues long. With 5 bases removed from V and 7 bases from J, the gap between germline ends came to 12 bases. Germline V gene lookup returns CDR1 MDHEN and CDR2 SYDVKM. CDR3 residues: CASSPQTFNSPLHF. The CDR3 DNA reads TGTGCCAGCAGTCCGCAGACTTTCAATTCACCCCTCCACTTT.

This clonotype was recorded many times. The chain has TRBV30 and TRBJ2-1; no clear D. Trimming removed 0 bases from V and 10 bases from J, with 7 bases in between. Per germline, CDR1 GTSNPN and CDR2 SVGIG (reference sequence). The CDR3 runs 11 residues. CDR3: CAWSVQREQFF. The CDR3 DNA reads TGTGCCTGGAGTGTACAGAGGGAGCAGTTCTTC.

The table lists this clonotype with many counts. A much more abundant neighbour one base away suggests this may be a read error. This chain connects TRBV27 to TRBJ2-1; the match to TRBD2 covers 10 bases. CDR1 MNHEY and CDR2 SMNVEV come from the germline V gene (reference sequence). This CDR3 contains 17 residues. CDR3 DNA: TGTGCCAGCAGTTTCCGGACTAGCGGTAACTCCTACAATGGGCAGTTCTTC. Translated: CASSFRTSGNSYNGQFF.

This clonotype has ten or more counts. The V gene is TRBV2, the J gene TRBJ2-1, with 8 bases lining up with TRBD2. This CDR3 comprises 16 residues. The junction had 9 bases not matched to a gene; V was cut back by 6 bases and J by 2 bases. Germline CDR1 is SNHLY and CDR2 is FYNNEI. This CDR3 is CASSGQLAAAYNEQFF. In DNA, the CDR3 is TGTGCCAGCAGCGGTCAACTAGCGGCCGCCTACAATGAGCAGTTCTTC.

This clonotype showed up many times. The chain is built from TRBV4-3 and TRBJ2-7; D perhaps matches TRBD1 (6 bases). Trimming took 0 bases from V and 0 from J, leaving 9 bases between them. Germline assignment: CDR1 LGHNA and CDR2 YSLEER. The CDR3 contains 15 residues. For the CDR3, the DNA is TGCGCCAGCAGCCAAGATGGACAGCTCTCCTACGAGCAGTACTTC. Amino acid sequence: CASSQDGQLSYEQYF.

This clonotype was picked up many times. The CDR3 is CSVSRAALDTQYF. The CDR3 DNA reads as TGCAGCGTGTCGCGGGCCGCTTTGGATACGCAGTATTTT. This chain connects TRBV29-1 to TRBJ2-3; possible D gene TRBD2, 5 bases. This CDR3 has 13 amino acids. V gave up 6 bases and J gave up 6 bases, with 16 bases separating them. Germline assignment: CDR1 SQVTM and CDR2 ANQGSEA.

This clonotype appeared many times. The genes are TRBV20-1 and TRBJ2-2; 7 nucleotides align to TRBD1. This CDR3 spans 16 amino acids. Looked up from germline, CDR1 is DFQATT and CDR2 is SNEGSKA (reference sequence). V was pared by 6 bases and J by 0 bases, with 10 bases of the junction left unmatched. The CDR3 DNA sequence: TGCAGTGCGATGGGCCTGGGACAGTCGAACACCGGGGAGCTGTTTTTT. It specifies CSAMGLGQSNTGELFF.

There are many counts of this clonotype. The gene calls are TRBV6-2 or TRBV6-3 and TRBJ2-6; D gene ambiguous. Trimming cost V 7 bases and J 0 bases, with 4 bases left between them. Germline CDR1 and CDR2: MNHEY and SVGEGT. This CDR3 spans 13 amino acids. The CDR3, as DNA: TGTGCCAGCACCGGCTCTGGGGCCAACGTCCTGACTTTC. This sequence encodes CASTGSGANVLTF.

This clonotype has just a few counts. The genes are TRBV20-1 and TRBJ2-7, with D possibly matching TRBD1 (5 bases). CDR1 DFQATT and CDR2 SNEGSKA come from the germline V gene (reference sequence). V was shortened by 3 bases and J by 4 bases, with 10 bases between the two germline ends. The length of the CDR3 is 12 residues. This chain's CDR3 is CSASPTGYEQYF. The DNA of the CDR3 is TGCAGTGCTAGTCCCACAGGATACGAGCAGTACTTC.

The genes are TRBV11-3 and TRBJ2-1; 12 positions match TRBD2. This CDR3 region has 22 residues. J gave up 9 bases and V 5 bases, and 29 bases lay outside the gene matches. The V gene's germline CDR1 is SGHNT and CDR2 YENEEA. The CDR3 DNA reads TGTGCCAGCAGCCCCGCTAGCGGGAGGGCTTCGGACTATTCAAAACTCGAAGTTGAGCAGTTCTTC. It specifies CASSPASGRASDYSKLEVEQFF. Variable domain in full (rest from reference TRBV11-3 and TRBJ2-1): EAGVVQSPRYKIIEKKQPVAFWCNPISGHNTLYWYLQNLGQGPELLIRYENEEAVDDSQLPKDRFSAERLKGVDSTLKIQPAELGDSAVYLCASSPASGRASDYSKLEVEQFFGPGTRLTVL.

This sequence joins TRBV4-3 and TRBJ2-7, with 9 bases aligning to TRBD2. V lost 1 base and J lost 6; bases outside the gene matches: 10. Per germline, CDR1 LGHNA and CDR2 YSLEER. This CDR3 has 16 residues. In DNA, the CDR3 is TGCGCCAGCAGCCAAGCCCCAGCGGGAGGTGCGGGCGAGCAGTACTTC. Translation: CASSQAPAGGAGEQYF.

Ten or more counts support this clonotype. The chain recombines TRBV5-1 with TRBJ2-7; D is unclear. Germline loops: CDR1 SGHRS, CDR2 YFSETQ. The CDR3 is 14 residues long. The V end was cut by 2 bases, the J end by 5 bases, with 14 bases between. The CDR3 loop reads CASSFKGQEDEQYF. The CDR3 nucleotides are TGCGCCAGCAGCTTCAAGGGTCAAGAGGACGAGCAGTACTTC.

This clonotype was seen repeatedly, ten times or more. The chain joins TRBV20-1 to TRBJ2-1, with 11 bases aligning to TRBD2. V lost 0 bases, J lost 7 bases, and 14 bases stayed unmatched. The CDR3 sequence is 18 residues long. Germline assignment: CDR1 DFQATT and CDR2 SNEGSKA (reference sequence). The CDR3 DNA reads as TGCAGTGCTAGAGATCCCAGCCCGGGGACTAGCGGTAGGAATGAGCAGTTCTTC. Translation: CSARDPSPGTSGRNEQFF.

With respect to this clonotype: The junction does not match germline at one end; this may be a read error. The V gene is TRBV9, the J gene TRBJ2-2; 9 bases are a match to TRBD2. Germline V gene lookup returns CDR1 SGDLS and CDR2 YYNGEE. CDR3 size: 16 residues. Here the CDR3 reads CASSLGVAGAAGELCF. The CDR3 DNA reads as TGTGCCAGCAGCCTAGGGGTAGCGGGAGCAGCCGGGGAGCTGTGTTTT.

This clonotype was seen many times. This chain links TRBV29-1 with TRBJ1-1; D gene uncertain. Per germline, CDR1 SQVTM and CDR2 ANQGSEA. Trimming stripped 2 bases from V and 0 bases from J, with 10 bases between. This CDR3 region has 14 residues. The CDR3 spells CSVERSVMNTEAFF. In DNA, the CDR3 is TGCAGCGTTGAACGCTCGGTCATGAACACTGAAGCTTTCTTT.

This clonotype was seen repeatedly, ten times or more. The J gene is TRBJ2-3, the V gene TRBV20-1; 9 bases align to TRBD2. The CDR3 totals 12 residues. Germline V gene sequence: CDR1 DFQATT, CDR2 SNEGSKA (reference sequence). After removal of 6 bases from V and 3 bases from J, the junction contained 1 base not matched to a gene. CDR3 in DNA: TGCAGTGCCCTAGCGGGAACAGATACGCAGTATTTT. Translated, it gives CSALAGTDTQYF.

The sample holds many counts of this clonotype. This rearrangement joins TRBV6-2 or TRBV6-3 to TRBJ2-1; D gene ambiguous. Trimming shortened V by 4 bases and J by 0 bases, and 13 bases separated the two germline ends. Germline V gene lookup returns CDR1 MNHEY and CDR2 SVGEGT. This CDR3 has 16 amino acids. CDR3 DNA: TGTGCCAGCAGTTCGAGACTGCCCCCCTCCTACAATGAGCAGTTCTTC. It translates to CASSSRLPPSYNEQFF.

This clonotype was observed many times. This sequence joins TRBV3-1 and TRBJ2-1; the D call may be TRBD1 or TRBD2 (5 bases each). With 2 bases removed from V and 3 bases from J, the gap between germline ends came to 20 bases. The CDR3 loop spans 18 amino acids. CDR1 LGHDT and CDR2 YNNKEL come from the germline V gene (reference sequence). The CDR3 DNA is TGTGCCAGCAGCCAAACATCTATCCGGGACCAGAACTACAATGAGCAGTTCTTC. It yields the protein CASSQTSIRDQNYNEQFF.

This clonotype was seen ten or more times. The CDR3 DNA is TGTGCCAGCAGCGGACAGCCCCAGCATTTT. This gives the protein CASSGQPQHF. The gene calls are TRBV3-1 and TRBJ1-5; D gene unclear. Looked up from germline, CDR1 is LGHDT and CDR2 is YNNKEL (reference sequence). This CDR3 has 10 amino acids. V lost 5 bases and J lost 7, with 3 bases in between.